The clone carrying this T cell receptor (beta chain) was seen a handful of times. Its antigen is unidentified. V was trimmed by 4 bases and J by 4 bases, leaving 17 bases between them. CDR1 MDHEN and CDR2 SYDVKM come from the germline V gene. This CDR3 is 15 amino acids long. The PCR used 60 Vbeta and 13 Jbeta primers. Produced via immunoSEQ multiplex PCR; TCRdb's table is partial and in-frame only. The sample lists around 130,000 clones, 75% to 80% seen once, with roughly 1% in the top ten. The sample belongs to a study of cytomegalovirus exposure and HLA in healthy donors. Study overall: From HLA-typed donors, an early data release held approximately 85 million unique TCRs. Findings and limits, study-wide: In a later analysis, V- and J-gene trimming of beta chains associated with a DCLRE1C missense variant, replicated independently.

Sequenced: PBMCs. The receptor's source is an older woman in good health and CMV-seronegative. The chain combines TRBV28 with TRBJ2-7; tentative D call: TRBD2 (5 bases). The CDR3 coding sequence is TGTGCCAGCAGTTCTACCGGCGGGCTGGGTTACGAGCAGTACTTC. This translates into CASSSTGGLGYEQYF. The full variable domain, rest sourced from reference TRBV28 and TRBJ2-7, is DVKVTQSSRYLVKRTGEKVFLECVQDMDHENMFWYRQDPGLGLRLIYFSYDVKMKEKGDIPEGYSVSREKKERFSLILESASTNQTSMYLCASSSTGGLGYEQYFGPGTRLTVT.